This is a list of T cell receptor beta chains from one sample in a study of OX40 agonist ivuxolimab in advanced cancers. TCRdb's table, derived via immunoSEQ multiplex PCR, lists solely in-frame clones and lacks some. The profile shows about 120,000 clones, around 87% of them singletons. Sequencing used CD4+ or CD8+ T cells sorted from blood, obtained in a trial of the OX40 agonist ivuxolimab. These TCRs come from an adult with an advanced solid tumor such as melanoma, head and neck, liver or kidney cancer. CDR3s leave out the opening cysteine and the closing phenylalanine or tryptophan. For some rows the clone size is stated as once, few or many, or as a class when expanded; others skip it.

J gene | V gene | clone size | CDR3 protein
TRBJ2-5 | TRBV20-1 | NA | SAPSLETQY
TRBJ2-3 | TRBV9 | NA | ASSPTSTDTQY
TRBJ2-2 | TRBV5-6 | NA | ASSFSGTGGTGELF
TRBJ2-5 | TRBV19 | NA | ASSLYTQETQY
TRBJ2-5 | TRBV6-6 | NA | ASSYSPGGGTQY
TRBJ2-5 | TRBV18 | NA | ASSETGGQETQY
TRBJ1-3 | TRBV19 | NA | ASSFTGTVFTSGNTIY
TRBJ2-7 | TRBV29-1 | NA | SVEAGGGYEQY
TRBJ1-1 | TRBV11-3 | NA | ASSLERTSLAF
TRBJ1-3 | TRBV7-2 | NA | ASSLFETRASGNTIY
TRBJ1-1 | TRBV19 | once | ASSHDRGHRNTEAF
TRBJ2-5 | TRBV18 | NA | ASSPQETQY
TRBJ1-2 | TRBV6-4 | NA | ASPSRDRISYGYT
TRBJ1-3 | TRBV28 | NA | ASSSPSRASGNTIY
TRBJ1-2 | TRBV29-1 | NA | SVERDSVYGYT
TRBJ1-6 | TRBV28 | NA | ASSRGGGFVPGPLH
TRBJ2-1 | TRBV7-9 | few | ASSFHGGTYNEQF
TRBJ1-1 | TRBV5-1 | NA | ASSSLGQGGTEAF
TRBJ2-7 | TRBV9 | NA | ASSKTGGSEQY
TRBJ1-1 | TRBV6-1 | NA | ASRDRGRENTEAF
TRBJ1-1 | TRBV5-1 | NA | ASSLRDSRMNTEAF
TRBJ1-2 | TRBV7-2 | NA | ASSSGTVGAYGYT